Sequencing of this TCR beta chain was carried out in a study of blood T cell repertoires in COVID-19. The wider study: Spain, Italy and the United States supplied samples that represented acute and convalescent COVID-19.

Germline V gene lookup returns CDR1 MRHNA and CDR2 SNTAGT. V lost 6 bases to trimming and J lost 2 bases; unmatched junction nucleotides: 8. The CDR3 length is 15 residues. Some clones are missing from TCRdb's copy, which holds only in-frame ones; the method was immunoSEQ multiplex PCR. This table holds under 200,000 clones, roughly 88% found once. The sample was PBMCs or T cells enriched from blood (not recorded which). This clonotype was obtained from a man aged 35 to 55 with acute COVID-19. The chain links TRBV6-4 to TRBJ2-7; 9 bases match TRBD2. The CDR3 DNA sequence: TGTGCCAGCAGCCGTGAGGCTAGCGGGGCCTACGAGCAGTACTTC. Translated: CASSREASGAYEQYF.